The 5 T cell receptor beta chains given below trace back to one sample, sequenced in a study of patients and donors after allogeneic stem cell transplantation. MiXCR, run by TCRdb on the RT-PCR reads, gives a single entry per CDR3 protein. The sample consists of approximately 38,000 distinct CDR3 sequences, about 30% of them appearing once. The sample taken for sequencing was blood, either unsorted or a sorted T cell fraction (not recorded which). The receptors shown here come from a human donor who was either an allogeneic HSCT recipient or a stem cell or donor lymphocyte infusion donor (not recorded which). It is not recorded whose cells these are; they may come from a transplant donor.

This clonotype was recorded at least ten times. This chain joins TRBV28 and TRBJ1-2; unclear D gene. The V end lost 3 bases, the J end lost 8 bases, and 10 bases lay between the germline ends. The germline V gene has CDR1 MDHEN and CDR2 SYDVKM. There are 12 residues in the CDR3. In DNA, the CDR3 is TGTGCCAGCAGTTTGCACCGCGGGGGCTACACCTTC. Translated, it gives CASSLHRGGYTF.

The V call is TRBV15, the J call TRBJ2-7; TRBD2 is a possible D gene (6 bases). The germline CDR1 and CDR2 sequences are LNHNV and YYDKDF (reference sequence). This CDR3 region has 16 residues. Trimming shortened V by 2 bases and J by 0 bases, and 14 bases separated the two germline ends. The CDR3: CATSRIPGTASYEQYF. The CDR3 coding sequence is TGTGCCACCAGCAGAATCCCCGGGACTGCCTCCTACGAGCAGTACTTC.

The chain employs TRBV7-8 and TRBJ1-2, with TRBD1 as a possible D gene (5 bases). V gave up 4 bases and J gave up 7 bases, with 13 bases separating them. Germline V gene data show CDR1 as SGHVS and CDR2 as FQNEAQ. The CDR3 is 13 amino acids. CDR3 residues: CASSSDQRGGYTF. The CDR3 coding sequence is TGTGCCAGCAGCTCTGACCAGAGGGGTGGCTACACCTTC.

This chain uses TRBV7-2 with TRBJ1-5; D remains unclear. Between the trimmed V and J ends, which lost 1 base and 0 bases, there was a span of 10 bases. Germline CDR1 SGHTA, CDR2 FQGNSA. The CDR3 is 16 amino acids. The CDR3 loop reads CASSLVGPYSNQPQHF. As DNA, the CDR3 is TGTGCCAGCAGCTTAGTAGGTCCGTATAGCAATCAGCCCCAGCATTTT.

Comments on this clonotype: At one of its ends the junction is not consistent with the germline gene, which may arise from a read error. The chain combines TRBV6-2 or TRBV6-3 with TRBJ1-5; 7 bases fit TRBD1. Per germline, CDR1 MNHEY and CDR2 SVGEGT. The CDR3 runs to 15 residues. CDR3 sequence reads: CASSPTGFSNQLQHF. The DNA for the CDR3 is TGTGCCAGCAGCCCGACAGGGTTTAGCAATCAGCTCCAGCATTTT.